This entry describes one T cell receptor beta chain. Its antigen is unidentified. Generated by immunoSEQ multiplex PCR, the TCRdb table keeps only in-frame clones and is missing some. The data contain just under 35,000 clones, about 90% of them singletons. V lost 7 bases and J lost 5; bases outside the gene matches: 11. CDR3 size: 14 residues. CDR1 is MNHNS, CDR2 SASEGT, per germline. This sample was included in a study of OX40 agonist ivuxolimab in advanced cancers. Regarding the study as a whole: Certain nonresponders additionally had low normalized T-cell clonal expansion. Dose levels from 0.1 to 3.0 mg/kg saw CD4+ and CD8+ blood T cells expand clonally by week 6.

Sequencing used CD4+ or CD8+ T cells sorted from blood, obtained in a trial of the OX40 agonist ivuxolimab. The chain couples TRBV6-1 to TRBJ2-7; 7 bases fit TRBD2. This sequence was found in an adult with an advanced solid tumor such as melanoma, head and neck, liver or kidney cancer. The CDR3 protein is CASTDWGEGDEQYF. CDR3 DNA sequence: TGTGCCAGCACGGACTGGGGGGAGGGCGACGAGCAGTACTTC.